The 4 T cell receptor beta chains presented below share a single source sample, sequenced in a study of early T cells in non-severe SARS-CoV-2 infection. TCRdb fed the 5' RACE reads into MiXCR, producing one record per CDR3 protein. The sample contains around 56,000 distinct CDR3 sequences, around 8.3% of which appear only once. The sample was whole blood, taken at baseline. These receptor sequences come from an adult who was a healthcare worker with PCR-confirmed SARS-CoV-2 infection or an uninfected control (not recorded which).

This clonotype was seen many times. The V and J genes are TRBV12-3 or TRBV12-4 and TRBJ1-3, with D perhaps matching TRBD1 (5 bases). Trimming stripped 3 bases from V and 3 bases from J, with 9 bases between. The CDR3 loop spans 14 amino acids. CDR3 amino acids: CASSFPRDGNTIYF. CDR3 coding DNA: TGTGCCAGCAGTTTTCCCAGGGATGGAAACACCATATATTTT.

About this clonotype: Germline and junction disagree at one end, which may indicate a read error. CDR3 protein: CAWSVRGSLFHF. CDR3 nucleotide sequence: TGTGCCTGGAGTGTCCGAGGGAGCCTGTTCCACTTC. This chain connects TRBV30 to TRBJ2-4, with TRBD2 as a possible D gene (5 bases). This CDR3 spans 12 amino acids. Looked up from germline, CDR1 is GTSNPN and CDR2 is SVGIG (reference sequence). Filled out from reference TRBV30 and TRBJ2-4, the complete variable domain reads SQTIHQWPATLVQPVGSPLSLECTVEGTSNPNLYWYRQAAGRGLQLLFYSVGIGQISSEVPQNLSASRPQDRQFILSSKKLLLSDSGFYLCAWSVRGSLFHFGAGTRLSVL.

In this sample, this clonotype turned up a few times. The V call is TRBV5-5, the J call TRBJ1-1, with D possibly matching TRBD1 (6 bases). The V end was cut by 3 bases, the J end by 7 bases, with 31 bases between. This CDR3 spans 19 amino acids. Germline V CDR1 and CDR2: SGHKS, YYEKEE (reference sequence). CDR3 sequence (DNA): TGTGCCAGCAGCTCCCCCTATACCTCAGGGGCTGTTGTTTTAGATGAAGCTTTCTTT. Translating gives CASSSPYTSGAVVLDEAFF.

This clonotype was seen repeatedly, ten times or more. J is TRBJ2-7 and V is TRBV9, with 7 bases matching TRBD1. This CDR3 has 14 residues. The V gene end was trimmed by 2 bases and the J gene end by 5 bases; junction bases not matched to a gene: 7. From germline, CDR1 is SGDLS and CDR2 YYNGEE. The CDR3 region has the DNA TGTGCCAGCAGCGTGGGGACAGTTGAAAACGAGCAGTACTTC. Translated, it gives CASSVGTVENEQYF.